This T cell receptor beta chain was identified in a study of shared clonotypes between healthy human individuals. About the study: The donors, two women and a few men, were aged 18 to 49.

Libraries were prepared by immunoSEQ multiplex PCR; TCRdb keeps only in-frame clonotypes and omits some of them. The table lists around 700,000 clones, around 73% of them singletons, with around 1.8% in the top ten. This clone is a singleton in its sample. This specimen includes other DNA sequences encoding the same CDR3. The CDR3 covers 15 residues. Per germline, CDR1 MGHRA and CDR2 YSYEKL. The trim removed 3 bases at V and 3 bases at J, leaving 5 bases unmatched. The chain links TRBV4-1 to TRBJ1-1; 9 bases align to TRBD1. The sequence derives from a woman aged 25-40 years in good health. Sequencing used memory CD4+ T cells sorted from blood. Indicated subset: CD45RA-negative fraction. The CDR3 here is CASSQAGQGYTEAFF. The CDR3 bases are TGCGCCAGCAGCCAGGCCGGACAGGGGTACACTGAAGCTTTCTTT.